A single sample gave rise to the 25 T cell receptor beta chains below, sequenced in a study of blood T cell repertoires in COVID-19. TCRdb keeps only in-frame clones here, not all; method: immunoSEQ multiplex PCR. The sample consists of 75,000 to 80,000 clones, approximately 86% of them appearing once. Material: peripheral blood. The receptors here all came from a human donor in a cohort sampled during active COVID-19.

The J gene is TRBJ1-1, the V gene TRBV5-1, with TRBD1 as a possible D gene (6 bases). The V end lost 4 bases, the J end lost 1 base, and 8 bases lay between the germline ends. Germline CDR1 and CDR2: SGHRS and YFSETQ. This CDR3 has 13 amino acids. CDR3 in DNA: TGCGCCAGCAGCGAGGGACAGAACACTGAAGCTTTCTTT. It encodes CASSEGQNTEAFF.

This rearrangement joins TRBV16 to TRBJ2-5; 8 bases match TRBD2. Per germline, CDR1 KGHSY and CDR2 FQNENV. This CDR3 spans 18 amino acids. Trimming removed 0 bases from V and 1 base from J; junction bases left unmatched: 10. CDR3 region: CASSQSFGLAGLQETQYF. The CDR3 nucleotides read TGTGCCAGCAGCCAATCATTCGGGCTAGCGGGCCTCCAAGAGACCCAGTACTTC.

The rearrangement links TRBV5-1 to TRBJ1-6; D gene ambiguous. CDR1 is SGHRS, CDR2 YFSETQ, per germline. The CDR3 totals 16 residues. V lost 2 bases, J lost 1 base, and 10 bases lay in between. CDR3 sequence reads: CASSFRGGSYNSPLHF. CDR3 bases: TGCGCCAGCAGCTTTCGGGGTGGATCCTATAATTCACCCCTCCACTTT.

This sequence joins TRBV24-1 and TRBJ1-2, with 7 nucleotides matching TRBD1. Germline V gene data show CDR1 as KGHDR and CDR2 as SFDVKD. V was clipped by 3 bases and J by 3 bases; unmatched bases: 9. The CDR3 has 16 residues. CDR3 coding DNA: TGTGCCACCAGTGATCCCCGAGGGGGCGATTACTATGGCTACACCTTC. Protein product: CATSDPRGGDYYGYTF.

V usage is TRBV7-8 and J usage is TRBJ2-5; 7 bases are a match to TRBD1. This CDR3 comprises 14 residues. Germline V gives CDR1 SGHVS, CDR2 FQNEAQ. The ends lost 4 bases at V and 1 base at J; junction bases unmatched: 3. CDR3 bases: TGTGCCAGCAGCTCAAGGGACAGCCAAGAGACCCAGTACTTC. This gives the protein CASSSRDSQETQYF.

CDR3 bases: TGTGCCAGCAGCTTAGGACAGCGGGGTTCACCCCTCCACTTT. Its protein is CASSLGQRGSPLHF. V gene TRBV7-3 combines with J gene TRBJ1-6, with a tentative D call TRBD1 (6 bases). CDR1 SGHTA and CDR2 FQGTGA come from the germline V gene. V was cut by 2 bases and J by 9 bases, with 11 bases left in between. This CDR3 has 14 amino acids.

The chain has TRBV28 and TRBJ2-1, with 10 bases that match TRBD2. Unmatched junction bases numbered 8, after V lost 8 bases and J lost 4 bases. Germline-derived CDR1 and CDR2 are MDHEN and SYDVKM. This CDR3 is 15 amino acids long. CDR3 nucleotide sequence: TGTGCCAGCGGACCCGGGACTAGCGCTTACAATGAGCAGTTCTTC. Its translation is CASGPGTSAYNEQFF.

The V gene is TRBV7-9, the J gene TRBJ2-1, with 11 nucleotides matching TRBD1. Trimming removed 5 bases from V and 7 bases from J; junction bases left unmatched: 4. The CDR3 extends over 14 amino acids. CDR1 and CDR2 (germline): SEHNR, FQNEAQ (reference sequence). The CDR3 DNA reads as TGTGCCAGCAGCATAGGGACAGGGGGTAATGAGCAGTTCTTC. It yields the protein CASSIGTGGNEQFF.

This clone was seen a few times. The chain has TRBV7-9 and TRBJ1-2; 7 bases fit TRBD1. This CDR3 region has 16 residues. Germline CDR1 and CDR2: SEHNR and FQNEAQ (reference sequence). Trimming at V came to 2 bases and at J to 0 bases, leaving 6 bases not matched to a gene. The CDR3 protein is CASSLLLGQSNYGYTF. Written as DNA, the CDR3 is TGTGCCAGCAGCTTACTATTGGGACAGTCTAACTATGGCTACACCTTC.

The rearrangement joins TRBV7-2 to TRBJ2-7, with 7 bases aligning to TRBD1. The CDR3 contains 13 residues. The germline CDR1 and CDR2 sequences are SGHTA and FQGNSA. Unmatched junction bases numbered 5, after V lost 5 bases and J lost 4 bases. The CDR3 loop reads CASSRSTGYEQYF. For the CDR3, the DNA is TGTGCCAGCAGCCGGTCGACAGGGTACGAGCAGTACTTC.

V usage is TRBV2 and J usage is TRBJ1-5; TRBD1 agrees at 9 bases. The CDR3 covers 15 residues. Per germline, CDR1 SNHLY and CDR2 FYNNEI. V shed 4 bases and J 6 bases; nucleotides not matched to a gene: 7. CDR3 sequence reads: CASSAQGAGGQPQHF. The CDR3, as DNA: TGTGCCAGCAGTGCACAGGGGGCCGGGGGTCAGCCCCAGCATTTT.

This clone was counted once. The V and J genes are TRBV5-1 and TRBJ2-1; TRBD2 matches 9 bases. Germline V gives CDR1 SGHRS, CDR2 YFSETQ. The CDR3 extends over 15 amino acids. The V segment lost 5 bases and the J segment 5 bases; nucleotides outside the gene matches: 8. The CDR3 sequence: CASSNQRGVDNEQFF. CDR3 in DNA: TGCGCCAGCAGTAACCAGCGGGGGGTCGACAATGAGCAGTTCTTC.

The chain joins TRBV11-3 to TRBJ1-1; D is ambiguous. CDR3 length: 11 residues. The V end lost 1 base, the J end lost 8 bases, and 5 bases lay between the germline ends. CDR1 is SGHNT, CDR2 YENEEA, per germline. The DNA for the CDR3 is TGTGCCAGCAGCTTAGGGCCGGAAGCTTTCTTT. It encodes CASSLGPEAFF.

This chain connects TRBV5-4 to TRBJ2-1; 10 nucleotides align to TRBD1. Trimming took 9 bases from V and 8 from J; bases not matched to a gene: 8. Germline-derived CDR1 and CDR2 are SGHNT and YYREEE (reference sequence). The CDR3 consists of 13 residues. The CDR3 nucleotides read TGTGCCACCGGGACAGGGGCGGGCGATGAGCAGTTCTTC. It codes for CATGTGAGDEQFF.

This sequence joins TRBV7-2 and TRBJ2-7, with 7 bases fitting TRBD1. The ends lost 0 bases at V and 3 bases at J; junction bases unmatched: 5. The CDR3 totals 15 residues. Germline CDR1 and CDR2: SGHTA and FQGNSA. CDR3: CASSLAGQMIYEQYF. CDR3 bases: TGTGCCAGCAGCTTAGCGGGACAGATGATCTACGAGCAGTACTTC.

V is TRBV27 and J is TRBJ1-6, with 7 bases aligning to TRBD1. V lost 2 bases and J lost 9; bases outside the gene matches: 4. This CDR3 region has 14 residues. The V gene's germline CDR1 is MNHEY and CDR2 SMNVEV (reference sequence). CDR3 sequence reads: CASSLTGDGSPLHF. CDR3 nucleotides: TGTGCCAGCAGTTTAACAGGGGACGGTTCACCCCTCCACTTT.

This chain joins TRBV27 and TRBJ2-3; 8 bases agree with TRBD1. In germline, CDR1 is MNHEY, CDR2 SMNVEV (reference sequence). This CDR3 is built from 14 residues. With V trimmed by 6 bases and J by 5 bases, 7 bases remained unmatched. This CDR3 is CASSQDRDRDTQYF. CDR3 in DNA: TGTGCCAGCAGCCAGGACAGGGATCGAGATACGCAGTATTTT.

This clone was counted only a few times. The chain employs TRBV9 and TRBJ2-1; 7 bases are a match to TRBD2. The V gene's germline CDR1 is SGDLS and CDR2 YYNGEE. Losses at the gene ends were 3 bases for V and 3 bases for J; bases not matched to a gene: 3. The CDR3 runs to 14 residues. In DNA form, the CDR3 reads TGTGCCAGCAGCGACGGCGGGGGCTACAATGAGCAGTTCTTC. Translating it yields CASSDGGGYNEQFF.

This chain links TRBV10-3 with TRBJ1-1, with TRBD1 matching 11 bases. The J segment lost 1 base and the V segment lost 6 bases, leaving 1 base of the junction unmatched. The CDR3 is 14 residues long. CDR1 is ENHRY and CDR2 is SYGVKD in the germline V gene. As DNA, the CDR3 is TGTGCCATCAGGGGACAGGGGGAGAACACTGAAGCTTTCTTT. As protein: CAIRGQGENTEAFF.

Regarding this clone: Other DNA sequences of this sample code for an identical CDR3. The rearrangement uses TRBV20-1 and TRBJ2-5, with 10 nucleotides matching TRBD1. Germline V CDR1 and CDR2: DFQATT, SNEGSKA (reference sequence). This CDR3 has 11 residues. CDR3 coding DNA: TGCAGCGGGGACAGGGGTGAGACCCAGTACTTC. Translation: CSGDRGETQYF.

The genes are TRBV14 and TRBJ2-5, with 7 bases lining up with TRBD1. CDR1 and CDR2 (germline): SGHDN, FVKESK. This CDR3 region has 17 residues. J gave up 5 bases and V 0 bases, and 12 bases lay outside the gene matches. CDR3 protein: CASSQDSATGWLETQYF. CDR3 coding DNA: TGTGCCAGCAGCCAAGATTCGGCGACAGGGTGGTTGGAGACCCAGTACTTC.

The DNA of the CDR3 is TGTGCCAGCTCACAACAGGGTTCCTCGACCGGGGAGCTGTTTTTT. Translation gives CASSQQGSSTGELFF. The gene calls are TRBV18 and TRBJ2-2; D perhaps matches TRBD1 (6 bases). The length of the CDR3 is 15 residues. Germline V CDR1 and CDR2: KGHSH, LQKENI. Trimming shortened V by 4 bases and J by 5 bases, and 14 bases separated the two germline ends. The full variable domain, with the rest looked up from reference TRBV18 and TRBJ2-2, is NAGVMQNPRHLVRRRGQEARLRCSPMKGHSHVYWYRQLPEEGLKFMVYLQKENIIDESGMPKERFSAEFPKEGPSILRIQQVVRGDSAAYFCASSQQGSSTGELFFGEGSRLTVL.

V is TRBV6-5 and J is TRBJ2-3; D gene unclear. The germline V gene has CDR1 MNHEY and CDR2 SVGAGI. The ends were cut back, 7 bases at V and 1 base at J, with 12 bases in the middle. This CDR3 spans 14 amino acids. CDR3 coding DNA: TGTGCCAGCAAGCTCAGCGAGGGCACAGATACGCAGTATTTT. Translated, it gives CASKLSEGTDTQYF.

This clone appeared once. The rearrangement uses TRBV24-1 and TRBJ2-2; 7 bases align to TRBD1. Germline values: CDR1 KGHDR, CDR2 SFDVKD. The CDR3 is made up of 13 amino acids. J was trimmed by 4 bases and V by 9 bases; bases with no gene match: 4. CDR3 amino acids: CATRQGGTGELFF. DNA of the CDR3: TGTGCCACCCGACAGGGTGGCACCGGGGAGCTGTTTTTT.

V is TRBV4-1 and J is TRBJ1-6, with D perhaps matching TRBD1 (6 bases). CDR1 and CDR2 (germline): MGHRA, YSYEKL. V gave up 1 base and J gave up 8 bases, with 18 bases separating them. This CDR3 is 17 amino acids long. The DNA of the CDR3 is TGCGCCAGCAGCCAAGGGGGCAGGGGCGGATATCATTCACCCCTCCACTTT. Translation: CASSQGGRGGYHSPLHF.